The next 14 T cell receptor beta chains were all read from a single sample in a study of CD8 T cell repertoires and HIV-1 epitope variants. Repertoires were generated with immunoSEQ multiplex PCR, while TCRdb's copy carries only in-frame clones and drops some. This sample has 80,000 to 95,000 clones, with approximately 70% found just once. The sample was uncultured baseline CD8+ T cells from peripheral blood mononuclear cells (PBMCs). The receptors derive from a male donor with HIV.

This clone was counted a few times. V is TRBV5-4 and J is TRBJ1-2; D is perhaps TRBD1 (5 bases). This CDR3 spans 14 amino acids. Trimming cost V 0 bases and J 8 bases, with 14 bases left between them. Looked up from germline, CDR1 is SGHNT and CDR2 is YYREEE (reference sequence). The CDR3 protein is CASSLATGLGGYTF. The CDR3 nucleotides are TGTGCCAGCAGCTTGGCCACAGGACTCGGAGGCTACACCTTC.

This rearrangement joins TRBV7-9 to TRBJ1-4; D might be TRBD1 (6 bases). Germline V gene sequence: CDR1 SEHNR, CDR2 FQNEAQ (reference sequence). This CDR3 is 15 amino acids long. V shed 5 bases and J shed 8 bases, with 18 bases lying between them. The CDR3 coding sequence is TGTGCCAGCAGCCCCTTCGTGGGGGCAGGCGAAAAACTGTTTTTT. It specifies CASSPFVGAGEKLFF.

The V gene is TRBV7-9, the J gene TRBJ2-2; tentative D call: TRBD2 (6 bases). This CDR3 has 15 amino acids. V shed 0 bases and J shed 1 base, with 6 bases lying between them. Germline CDR1 SEHNR, CDR2 FQNEAQ (reference sequence). The CDR3 is CASSLAGGNTGELFF. Written as DNA, the CDR3 is TGTGCCAGCAGCTTAGCCGGGGGGAACACCGGGGAGCTGTTTTTT.

A word on this clone: At one boundary the junction diverges from the germline segment, which might be a read error. CDR3 sequence: CASSPQTDIPDF. The CDR3 DNA follows: TGTGCCAGCAGCCCGCAGACGGACATCCCCGACTTC. The rearrangement links TRBV7-8 to TRBJ2-7; D is perhaps TRBD1 (5 bases). Germline V gene lookup returns CDR1 SGHVS and CDR2 FQNEAQ. The CDR3 loop spans 12 amino acids.

V gene TRBV5-4 combines with J gene TRBJ2-3; 12 bases are a match to TRBD2. There are 17 residues in the CDR3. Germline V CDR1 and CDR2: SGHNT, YYREEE (reference sequence). The V and J ends lost 5 bases and 0 bases, in that order; junction bases with no gene match: 7. CDR3 sequence (DNA): TGTGCCAGCAGACGGACTAGCGGGGTCGACAGCACAGATACGCAGTATTTT. Translated, it gives CASRRTSGVDSTDTQYF.

The rearrangement joins TRBV25-1 to TRBJ2-5, with 14 positions matching TRBD2. The CDR3 runs to 16 residues. Germline V gene data show CDR1 as MGHDK and CDR2 as SYGVNS. After removal of 5 bases from V and 3 bases from J, the junction contained 5 bases not matched to a gene. Written as DNA, the CDR3 is TGTGCCAGCAGTCCGACTAGCGGGAGGGCCGAAGAGACCCAGTACTTC. Translation gives CASSPTSGRAEETQYF.

This rearrangement joins TRBV19 to TRBJ2-1, with 9 positions matching TRBD2. The CDR3 sequence is 16 residues long. The V gene end was trimmed by 3 bases and the J gene end by 4 bases; junction bases not matched to a gene: 7. Germline-derived CDR1 and CDR2 are LNHDA and SQIVND (reference sequence). The CDR3 DNA follows: TGTGCCAGTAGTATGGGCGGGAGGGCCGTGTACAATGAGCAGTTCTTC. Its protein is CASSMGGRAVYNEQFF.

This clone was seen repeatedly, ten times or more. The chain carries TRBV14 and TRBJ2-1; D not certain. Germline values: CDR1 SGHDN, CDR2 FVKESK. Deletions cut 4 bases from V and 8 bases from J, with 18 bases between. This CDR3 is built from 15 residues. The CDR3 loop reads CASSLLRRAGDEQFF. The CDR3 DNA sequence: TGTGCCAGCAGCCTCCTAAGACGGGCTGGGGATGAGCAGTTCTTC.

The chain carries TRBV11-2 and TRBJ2-1; tentative D call: TRBD1 (6 bases). The CDR3 totals 14 residues. Trimming took off 4 bases at V and 4 bases at J, with 11 bases between the two ends. In germline, CDR1 is SGHAT, CDR2 FQNNGV. CDR3 residues: CASSSLRGYNEQFF. CDR3 coding DNA: TGTGCCAGCAGCTCCCTGAGGGGGTACAATGAGCAGTTCTTC.

This sequence joins TRBV6-1 and TRBJ2-3; possible D gene TRBD2, 6 bases. Looked up from germline, CDR1 is MNHNS and CDR2 is SASEGT. CDR3 length: 13 amino acids. With 6 bases removed from V and 8 bases from J, the gap between germline ends came to 15 bases. CDR3 bases: TGTGCCAGCAGCCCCTCTGGGCGGGGTACGCAGTATTTT. Encoded protein: CASSPSGRGTQYF.

This rearrangement joins TRBV29-1 to TRBJ1-1; no reliable D call. This CDR3 comprises 14 residues. V gave up 3 bases and J gave up 4 bases, with 15 bases separating them. The V gene's germline CDR1 is SQVTM and CDR2 ANQGSEA. In DNA form, the CDR3 reads TGCAGCGTTGAGAGGCGAGGGAGCGGCACTGAAGCTTTCTTT. It encodes CSVERRGSGTEAFF.

The chain uses TRBV7-6 and TRBJ2-1, with a weak D call TRBD2 (7 bases). The CDR3 runs to 14 residues. Germline CDR1 is SGHVS and CDR2 is FNYEAQ. Trimming pared 5 bases from V and 0 bases from J, leaving 8 bases between. The CDR3 bases are TGTGCCAGCAGCGGGGGGGCCTCCTACAATGAGCAGTTCTTC. Encoded protein: CASSGGASYNEQFF.

This sequence joins TRBV2 and TRBJ2-3; 9 bases agree with TRBD1. The V and J ends lost 2 bases and 3 bases, in that order; junction bases with no gene match: 3. Germline lookup yields CDR1 SNHLY and CDR2 FYNNEI. The CDR3 loop spans 15 amino acids. CDR3 residues: CASSELGQGTDTQYF. In DNA form, the CDR3 reads TGTGCCAGCAGTGAACTCGGACAGGGGACAGATACGCAGTATTTT.

V and J are TRBV4-2 and TRBJ1-6; D ambiguous. The V end lost 0 bases, the J end lost 8 bases, and 17 bases lay between the germline ends. The CDR3 sequence is 17 residues long. In germline, CDR1 is LGHNA, CDR2 YNFKEQ. The CDR3 bases are TGTGCCAGCAGCCAAGATGTTTCAGGTAGGAGGGATTCACCCCTCCACTTT. It translates to CASSQDVSGRRDSPLHF.